Sequencing of this T cell receptor beta chain was carried out in a study of blood T cells in healthy people across ages. Using a J-beta primer mix together with a sample-barcoded 5' primer, a second PCR was run for roughly 7 to 11 cycles. TCRdb reanalysed the 5' RACE reads using MiXCR and keeps one entry per CDR3 protein. In the table there are about 1.8 million distinct CDR3 sequences, about 50% of which are singletons. Details on this clonotype: The antigen is unknown.

The length of the CDR3 is 12 residues. Germline CDR1 reads SQVTM; CDR2 reads ANQGSEA. Trimming took 4 bases from V and 12 from J, leaving 18 bases between them. Notes on the study in general: Across the age range, TCR beta diversity per million T cells fell in a roughly linear way. In long-lived donors, naive CD4+ cell counts and diversity exceeded those of aged donors.

V gene TRBV29-1 combines with J gene TRBJ1-2; D perhaps matches TRBD1 (6 bases). The source of this sequence is a woman in her forties in good health. The material sequenced was blood. The DNA for the CDR3 is TGCAGCGTTGGGGACACGGGCTTCCGAAACACCTTC. This sequence encodes CSVGDTGFRNTF.